These 15 T cell receptor beta chains were all obtained from the same sample, sequenced in a study of OX40 agonist ivuxolimab in advanced cancers. Clones were read by immunoSEQ multiplex PCR, and TCRdb kept only the in-frame ones, dropping some. The repertoire holds 30,000 to 35,000 clones, about 76% seen once, with over 1.3% in the top ten. The sequenced sample was CD4+ or CD8+ T cells sorted from blood, obtained in a trial of the OX40 agonist ivuxolimab. The source of these receptors is an adult with an advanced solid tumor such as melanoma, head and neck, liver or kidney cancer.

Of note for this clone: The same CDR3 is also encoded by other DNA sequences in this sample. The chain has TRBV11-2 and TRBJ1-1; TRBD1 might be the D (5 bases). V lost 3 bases, J lost 1 base, and 9 bases lay in between. The CDR3 sequence is 14 residues long. The V gene's germline CDR1 is SGHAT and CDR2 FQNNGV. The CDR3 nucleotides are TGTGCCAGCAGCTTTCAGGGAGCGAACACTGAAGCTTTCTTT. It yields the protein CASSFQGANTEAFF.

Worth noting for this clone: Germline and junction disagree at one end, which may indicate a read error. J is TRBJ2-7 and V is TRBV6-4; the D gene could be TRBD1 or TRBD2 (5 bases each). Germline assignment: CDR1 MRHNA and CDR2 SNTAGT. This CDR3 has 13 residues. This chain's CDR3 is CASSYSRGYEQYF. CDR3 DNA sequence: TGTGCCAGCAGTTACTCGAGGGGATACGAGCAGTACTTC.

The chain uses TRBV7-6 and TRBJ1-5; D is ambiguous. Germline CDR1 reads SGHVS; CDR2 reads FNYEAQ. Trimming took off 5 bases at V and 9 bases at J, with 11 bases between the two ends. CDR3 length: 12 residues. In DNA form, the CDR3 reads TGTGCCAGCAGCCCCGGACGGGGGCCCCAGCATTTT. It encodes CASSPGRGPQHF. The full variable domain, with the rest looked up from reference TRBV7-6 and TRBJ1-5, is GAGVSQSPRYKVTKRGQDVALRCDPISGHVSLYWYRQALGQGPEFLTYFNYEAQQDKSGLPNDRFSAERPEGSISTLTIQRTEQRDSAMYRCASSPGRGPQHFGDGTRLSIL.

The sample holds one count of this clone. The V and J genes are TRBV18 and TRBJ1-5; no definite D call. The CDR3 has 15 residues. Trimming took 5 bases from V and 5 from J, leaving 16 bases between them. Germline assignment: CDR1 KGHSH and CDR2 LQKENI. The chain's CDR3 is CASSVAIGRDQPQHF. The DNA of the CDR3 is TGTGCCAGCTCAGTGGCGATTGGTAGGGATCAGCCCCAGCATTTT.

This rearrangement joins TRBV6-1 to TRBJ1-5; D not resolved. There are 11 residues in the CDR3. V was pared by 11 bases and J by 10 bases, with 15 bases between. Germline CDR1 reads MNHNS; CDR2 reads SASEGT. The CDR3 sequence is CAGGVYGPQHF. DNA of the CDR3: TGTGCCGGCGGAGTTTACGGACCCCAGCATTTT.

V usage is TRBV7-6 and J usage is TRBJ1-6; D not certain. V lost 1 base and J 14 bases, leaving 15 bases between the germline ends. The CDR3 is 14 residues long. Germline CDR1 is SGHVS and CDR2 is FNYEAQ. CDR3 region: CASSLEAGSQALHF. The CDR3 DNA is TGTGCCAGCAGCTTAGAGGCAGGATCGCAGGCCCTCCACTTT.

This sequence joins TRBV2 and TRBJ2-7; the D gene is possibly TRBD2 (6 bases). V was shortened by 0 bases and J by 9 bases, with 15 bases between the two germline ends. This CDR3 comprises 14 residues. In germline, CDR1 is SNHLY, CDR2 FYNNEI. The CDR3 DNA reads TGTGCCAGCAGTGAAGCTCGGCTAGCCGGGGGGCAGTACTTC. It specifies CASSEARLAGGQYF. The whole variable domain, filled in from reference TRBV2 and TRBJ2-7, reads EPEVTQTPSHQVTQMGQEVILRCVPISNHLYFYWYRQILGQKVEFLVSFYNNEISEKSEIFDDQFSVERPDGSNFTLKIRSTKLEDSAMYFCASSEARLAGGQYFGPGTRLTVT.

The chain uses TRBV19 and TRBJ2-5, with D hard to call. Trimming stripped 3 bases from V and 2 bases from J, with 7 bases between. The CDR3 length is 13 residues. Germline V gene data show CDR1 as LNHDA and CDR2 as SQIVND (reference sequence). The DNA for the CDR3 is TGTGCCAGTAGTATCGGGTCACAAGAGACCCAGTACTTC. Translating it yields CASSIGSQETQYF.

The chain couples TRBV7-2 to TRBJ2-5; D may be TRBD2 (6 bases). The CDR3 sequence is 14 residues long. V gave up 1 base and J gave up 5 bases, with 11 bases separating them. Per germline, CDR1 SGHTA and CDR2 FQGNSA. In DNA form, the CDR3 reads TGTGCCAGCAGCTTAGAGCCTAGCGAGGAGACCCAGTACTTC. Its translation: CASSLEPSEETQYF.

This clone is labeled as medium-sized (0.01 to 0.1%). The chain recombines TRBV9 with TRBJ1-1; D is unresolved. The CDR3 has 10 amino acids. The germline CDR1 and CDR2 sequences are SGDLS and YYNGEE. Trimming took 6 bases from V and 7 from J, leaving 7 bases between them. The CDR3 loop reads CASIPFEAFF. The CDR3 nucleotides read TGTGCCAGCATCCCCTTTGAAGCTTTCTTT.

V and J are TRBV5-4 and TRBJ1-2; TRBD1 matches at 7 bases. V was pared by 0 bases and J by 6 bases, with 2 bases of the junction left unmatched. Germline CDR1 is SGHNT and CDR2 is YYREEE (reference sequence). This CDR3 spans 13 amino acids. The CDR3 nucleotides are TGTGCCAGCAGCTTGGAGGGGGCGCATGGCTACACCTTC. Its protein is CASSLEGAHGYTF.

In DNA form, the CDR3 reads TGTGCCAGCAGTCGTACGGTTAGGGAAAAACTGTTTTTT. It codes for CASSRTVREKLFF. The V gene is TRBV28, the J gene TRBJ1-4, with D unresolved. Germline CDR1 MDHEN, CDR2 SYDVKM. The CDR3 is 13 amino acids. The ends were cut back, 5 bases at V and 8 bases at J, with 12 bases in the middle.

This chain uses TRBV12-2 with TRBJ1-5. TRBV12-2 is flagged as a pseudogene. The CDR3 has 17 amino acids. The CDR3 DNA is TGTGCAAGTCGCGTAGACGGGCAAACCTATAGCAATCAGCCCCAGCATTTT. Its protein is CASRVDGQTYSNQPQHF.

This CDR3 reads CASSFYTGELFF. The CDR3 coding sequence is TGTGCCAGCAGCTTCTATACCGGGGAGCTGTTTTTT. The chain uses TRBV7-1 and TRBJ2-2; D is ambiguous. TRBV7-1 is treated as an ORF (open reading frame) with a function not yet certain. Trimming stripped 4 bases from V and 5 bases from J, with 5 bases between. This CDR3 comprises 12 residues.

The gene calls are TRBV6-5 and TRBJ1-2; tentative D call: TRBD1 (5 bases). The CDR3 extends over 13 amino acids. CDR1 is MNHEY, CDR2 SVGAGI, per germline. V was pared by 11 bases and J by 3 bases, with 16 bases between. CDR3 in amino acids: CAAGPGDYYGYTF. The CDR3 bases are TGTGCCGCAGGACCCGGGGACTACTATGGCTACACCTTC.